The 8 T cell receptor beta chains reported below all come from one sample, sequenced in a study of blood T cell repertoires in COVID-19. Profiling relied on immunoSEQ multiplex PCR, and the TCRdb table lists in-frame clones only, not all of them. The sample yields more than 200,000 clones, 65% to 85% seen once. Input material: peripheral blood. The receptors shown here come from a woman aged 45-59 years with acute or convalescent COVID-19.

The rearrangement uses TRBV3-1 (or the pseudogene TRBV3-2) and TRBJ1-2, with 7 bases identical to TRBD1. This CDR3 contains 17 residues. The germline V gene encodes CDR1 LGHDT and CDR2 YNNKEL (reference sequence). Losses at the gene ends were 2 bases for V and 8 bases for J; bases not matched to a gene: 17. The CDR3 loop is CASSQTGQAVGGVGYTF. CDR3 nucleotides: TGTGCCAGCAGCCAAACCGGACAGGCGGTGGGGGGAGTGGGCTACACCTTC.

The CDR3 nucleotides read TGTGCCACCAGCCCCCCCGTCGGGACAGGTTCAGATACGCAGTATTTT. This gives the protein CATSPPVGTGSDTQYF. The rearrangement links TRBV15 to TRBJ2-3; 8 nucleotides agree with TRBD1. Germline CDR1 is LNHNV and CDR2 is YYDKDF (reference sequence). The CDR3 contains 16 residues. V shed 5 bases, J shed 4 bases, and the junction held 11 bases outside the gene matches. The whole variable domain, remainder taken from reference TRBV15 and TRBJ2-3, is DAMVIQNPRYQVTQFGKPVTLSCSQTLNHNVMYWYQQKSSQAPKLLFHYYDKDFNNEADTPDNFQSRRPNTSFCFLDIRSPGLGDTAMYLCATSPPVGTGSDTQYFGPGTRLTVL.

This rearrangement joins TRBV19 to TRBJ1-2; D possibly corresponds to TRBD1 (5 bases). CDR1 and CDR2 from the germline V gene are LNHDA and SQIVND (reference sequence). CDR3 length equals 15 residues. V shed 7 bases and J shed 7 bases, with 22 bases lying between them. CDR3 bases: TGTGCCAGTACCGTCGTCCAGGGTTGGATCGTTGGCTACACCTTC. This gives the protein CASTVVQGWIVGYTF.

This chain uses TRBV5-1 with TRBJ1-5; the D gene is possibly TRBD1 (5 bases). Germline V lookup: CDR1 SGHRS, CDR2 YFSETQ. Trimming pared 4 bases from V and 7 bases from J, leaving 15 bases between. The CDR3 spans 14 residues. The DNA for the CDR3 is TGCGCCAGCAGCATTGGGGGGTTAGAGCAGCCCCAGCATTTT. This translates into CASSIGGLEQPQHF.

This clone was detected only once. Different DNA sequences within this sample yield the same CDR3. This chain uses TRBV5-1 with TRBJ1-3, with D hard to call. The CDR3 contains 15 residues. Germline CDR1 and CDR2: SGHRS and YFSETQ. Between the trimmed V and J ends, which lost 0 bases and 0 bases, there was a span of 7 bases. The CDR3 here is CASSLGGSSGNTIYF. DNA for the CDR3: TGCGCCAGCAGCTTGGGCGGGAGCTCTGGAAACACCATATATTTT.

V and J are TRBV10-3 and TRBJ2-1; a possible D gene is TRBD2 (5 bases). Trimming pared 9 bases from V and 0 bases from J, leaving 12 bases between. The germline gives CDR1 ENHRY, CDR2 SYGVKD. The length of the CDR3 is 14 residues. CDR3 coding DNA: TGTGCCATAAGCCCCCGGGACTCCTACAATGAGCAGTTCTTC. Protein: CAISPRDSYNEQFF.

Here the CDR3 reads CASSDWTGGGLNNEQFF. CDR3 DNA sequence: TGTGCCAGCAGTGACTGGACAGGGGGAGGTCTAAACAATGAGCAGTTCTTC. This chain joins TRBV2 and TRBJ2-1, with TRBD1 matching 10 bases. The CDR3 is made up of 17 amino acids. The V gene end was trimmed by 3 bases and the J gene end by 5 bases; junction bases not matched to a gene: 10. Germline V gene data show CDR1 as SNHLY and CDR2 as FYNNEI.

CDR3 in amino acids: CASSGYRLNTEAFF. The DNA of the CDR3 is TGTGCCAGCAGTGGCTACAGACTGAACACTGAAGCTTTCTTT. The chain has TRBV2 and TRBJ1-1; no reliable D call. CDR1 is SNHLY and CDR2 is FYNNEI in the germline V gene. The CDR3 is 14 amino acids. V was cut by 4 bases and J by 0 bases, with 9 bases left in between.